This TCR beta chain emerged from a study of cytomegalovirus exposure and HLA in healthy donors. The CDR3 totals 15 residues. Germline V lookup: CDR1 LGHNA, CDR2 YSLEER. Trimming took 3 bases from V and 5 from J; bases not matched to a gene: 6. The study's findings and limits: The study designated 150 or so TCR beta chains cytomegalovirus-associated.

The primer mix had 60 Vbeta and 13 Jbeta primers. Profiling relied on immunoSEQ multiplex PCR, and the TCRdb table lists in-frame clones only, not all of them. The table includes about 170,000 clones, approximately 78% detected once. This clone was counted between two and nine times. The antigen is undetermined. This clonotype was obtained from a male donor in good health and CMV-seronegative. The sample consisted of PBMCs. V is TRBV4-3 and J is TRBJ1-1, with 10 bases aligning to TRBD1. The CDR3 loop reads CASSHSWTGGTEAFF. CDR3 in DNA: TGCGCCAGCAGCCACTCCTGGACAGGGGGAACTGAAGCTTTCTTT.